Following are 3 T cell receptor beta chains from one sample sequenced in a study of blood T cell repertoires in COVID-19. Assay: immunoSEQ multiplex PCR; the TCRdb copy retains only in-frame clones and omits some. The sample consists of about 220,000 clones, about 79% of them appearing once. Source material: PBMCs or T cells enriched from blood (not recorded which). Receptor source: a woman aged 60-75 years who had recovered from COVID-19.

The V and J genes are TRBV5-1 and TRBJ1-1; tentative D call: TRBD1 (5 bases). The CDR3 has 17 residues. The germline gives CDR1 SGHRS, CDR2 YFSETQ. Trimming took 0 bases from V and 5 from J, leaving 20 bases between them. CDR3 residues: CASSLVGAVLGGTEAFF. The CDR3 coding sequence is TGCGCCAGCAGCTTGGTTGGGGCAGTCCTGGGGGGGACTGAAGCTTTCTTT.

CDR3 residues: CASSRSSGGYEQYF. DNA for the CDR3: TGCGCCAGCAGCCGATCTAGCGGGGGCTACGAGCAGTACTTC. The chain uses TRBV5-1 and TRBJ2-7; 10 nucleotides align to TRBD2. Germline V lookup: CDR1 SGHRS, CDR2 YFSETQ. The V gene end was trimmed by 4 bases and the J gene end by 3 bases; junction bases not matched to a gene: 4. The length of the CDR3 is 14 residues.

The chain recombines TRBV11-3 with TRBJ2-1, with TRBD1 matching 9 bases. J lost 7 bases, V lost 5 bases, and 12 bases had no gene match. Germline values: CDR1 SGHNT, CDR2 YENEEA. The CDR3 runs to 16 residues. As DNA, the CDR3 is TGTGCCAGCAGCCTCAGGTCCGGGACAGGGAAAAATGAGCAGTTCTTC. This codes for CASSLRSGTGKNEQFF. The complete variable domain, with remaining parts taken from reference TRBV11-3 and TRBJ2-1, reads EAGVVQSPRYKIIEKKQPVAFWCNPISGHNTLYWYLQNLGQGPELLIRYENEEAVDDSQLPKDRFSAERLKGVDSTLKIQPAELGDSAVYLCASSLRSGTGKNEQFFGPGTRLTVL.